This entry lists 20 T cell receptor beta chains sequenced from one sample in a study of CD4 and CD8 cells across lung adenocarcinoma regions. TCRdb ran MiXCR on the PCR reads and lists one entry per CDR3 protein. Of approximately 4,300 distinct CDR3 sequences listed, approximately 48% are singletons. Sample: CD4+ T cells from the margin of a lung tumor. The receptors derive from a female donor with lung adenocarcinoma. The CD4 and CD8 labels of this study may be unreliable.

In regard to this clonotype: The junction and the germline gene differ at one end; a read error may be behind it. CDR3 bases: TGTGCCATCAGTGCGGGGGGGGGGGCGACAGACATGCAGTACTTC. Its translation is CAISAGGGATDMQYF. The V call is TRBV10-3, the J call TRBJ2-4; 8 positions agree with TRBD2. This CDR3 is built from 15 residues. The germline CDR1 and CDR2 sequences are ENHRY and SYGVKD.

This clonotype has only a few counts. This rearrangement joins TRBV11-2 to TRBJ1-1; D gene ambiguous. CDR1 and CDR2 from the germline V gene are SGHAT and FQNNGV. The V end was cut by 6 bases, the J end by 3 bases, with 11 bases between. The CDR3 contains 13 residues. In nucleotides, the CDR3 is TGTGCCAGCAGTCCAGACATCTACACTGAAGCTTTCTTT. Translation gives CASSPDIYTEAFF.

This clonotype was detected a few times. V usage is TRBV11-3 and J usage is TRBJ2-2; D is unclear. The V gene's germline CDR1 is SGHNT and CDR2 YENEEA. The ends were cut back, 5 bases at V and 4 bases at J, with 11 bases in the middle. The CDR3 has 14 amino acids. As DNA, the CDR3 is TGTGCCAGCAGCCAAGACACCTTCACCGGGGAGCTGTTTTTT. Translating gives CASSQDTFTGELFF. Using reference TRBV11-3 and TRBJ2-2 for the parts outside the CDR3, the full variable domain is EAGVVQSPRYKIIEKKQPVAFWCNPISGHNTLYWYLQNLGQGPELLIRYENEEAVDDSQLPKDRFSAERLKGVDSTLKIQPAELGDSAVYLCASSQDTFTGELFFGEGSRLTVL.

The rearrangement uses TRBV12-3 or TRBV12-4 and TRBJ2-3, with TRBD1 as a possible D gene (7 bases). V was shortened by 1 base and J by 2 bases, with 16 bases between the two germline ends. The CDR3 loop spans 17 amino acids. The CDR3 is CASSLGQGGGSTDTQYF. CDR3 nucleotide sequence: TGTGCCAGCAGTTTAGGTCAGGGGGGAGGTTCCACAGATACGCAGTATTTT.

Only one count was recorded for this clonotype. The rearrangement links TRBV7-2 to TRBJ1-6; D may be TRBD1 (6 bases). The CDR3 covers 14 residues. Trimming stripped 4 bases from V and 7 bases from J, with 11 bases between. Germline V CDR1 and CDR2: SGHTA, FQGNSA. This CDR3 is CASSSDRTNSPLHF. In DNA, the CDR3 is TGTGCCAGCAGCTCGGACAGAACGAATTCACCCCTCCACTTT.

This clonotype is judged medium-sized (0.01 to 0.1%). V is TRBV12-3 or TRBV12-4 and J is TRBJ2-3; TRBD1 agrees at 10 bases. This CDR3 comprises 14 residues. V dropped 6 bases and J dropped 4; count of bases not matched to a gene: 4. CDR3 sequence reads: CASSRDRGPDTQYF. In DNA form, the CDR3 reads TGTGCCAGCAGCAGGGACAGGGGTCCAGATACGCAGTATTTT.

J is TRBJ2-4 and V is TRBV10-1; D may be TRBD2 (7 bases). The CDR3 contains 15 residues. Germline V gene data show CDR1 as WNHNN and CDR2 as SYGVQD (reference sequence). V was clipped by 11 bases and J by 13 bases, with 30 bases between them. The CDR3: CAGPVGGRDKKIQYF. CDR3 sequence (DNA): TGCGCCGGGCCCGTTGGTGGGAGGGACAAAAAGATCCAGTACTTC.

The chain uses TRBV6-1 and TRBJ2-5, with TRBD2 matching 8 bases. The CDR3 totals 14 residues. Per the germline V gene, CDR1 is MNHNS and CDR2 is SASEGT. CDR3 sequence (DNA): TGTGCGAGGGGCGGGGGGCGTGGCCGAGAGACCCAGTACTTC. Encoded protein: CARGGGRGRETQYF.

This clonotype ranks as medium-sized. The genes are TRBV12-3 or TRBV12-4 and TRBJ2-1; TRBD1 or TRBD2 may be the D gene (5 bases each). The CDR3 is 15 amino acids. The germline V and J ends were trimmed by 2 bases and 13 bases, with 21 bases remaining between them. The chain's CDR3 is CASSLFPDMWETQFF. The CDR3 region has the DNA TGTGCCAGCAGTTTATTCCCGGACATGTGGGAGACCCAGTTCTTC.

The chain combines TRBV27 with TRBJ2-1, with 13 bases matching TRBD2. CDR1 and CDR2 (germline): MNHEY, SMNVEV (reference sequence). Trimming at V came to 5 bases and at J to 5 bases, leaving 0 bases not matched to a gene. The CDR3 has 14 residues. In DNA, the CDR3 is TGTGCCAGCAGTGGACTAGCGGGAGACAATGAGCAGTTCTTC. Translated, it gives CASSGLAGDNEQFF.

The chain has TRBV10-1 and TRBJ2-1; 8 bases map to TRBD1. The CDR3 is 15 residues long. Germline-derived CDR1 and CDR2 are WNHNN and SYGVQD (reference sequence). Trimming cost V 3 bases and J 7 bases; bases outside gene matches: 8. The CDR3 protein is CASSESTGERNEQFF. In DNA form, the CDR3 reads TGCGCCAGCAGTGAATCGACAGGGGAGAGGAATGAGCAGTTCTTC.

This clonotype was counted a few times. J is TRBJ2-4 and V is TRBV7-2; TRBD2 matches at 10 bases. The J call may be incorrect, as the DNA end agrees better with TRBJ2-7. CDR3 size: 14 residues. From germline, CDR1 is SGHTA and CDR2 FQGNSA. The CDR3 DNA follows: TGTGCCAGCAGCTTTGCTAGCGGGAGTTCCGAGCAGTACTTC. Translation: CASSFASGSSEQYF.

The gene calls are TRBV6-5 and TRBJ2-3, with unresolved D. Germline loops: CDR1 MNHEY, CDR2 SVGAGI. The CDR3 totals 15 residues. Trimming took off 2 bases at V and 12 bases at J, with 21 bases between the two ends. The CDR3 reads CASSYGVGPTETQYF. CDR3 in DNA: TGTGCCAGCAGTTACGGGGTCGGTCCCACAGAGACCCAGTATTTT.

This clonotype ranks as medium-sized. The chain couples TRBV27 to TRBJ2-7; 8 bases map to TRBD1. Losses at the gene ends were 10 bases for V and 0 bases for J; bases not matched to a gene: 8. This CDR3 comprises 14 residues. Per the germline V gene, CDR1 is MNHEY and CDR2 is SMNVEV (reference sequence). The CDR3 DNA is TGTGCCACCTGGGGACAGGACAGCTCCTACGAGCAGTACTTC. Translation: CATWGQDSSYEQYF.

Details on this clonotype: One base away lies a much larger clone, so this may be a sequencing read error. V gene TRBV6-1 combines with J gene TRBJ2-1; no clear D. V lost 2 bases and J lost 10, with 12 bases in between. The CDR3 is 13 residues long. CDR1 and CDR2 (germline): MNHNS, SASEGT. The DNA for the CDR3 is TGTGCCAGCAGTGAAAGTCGGCCATACGAGCAGTTCTTC. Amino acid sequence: CASSESRPYEQFF.

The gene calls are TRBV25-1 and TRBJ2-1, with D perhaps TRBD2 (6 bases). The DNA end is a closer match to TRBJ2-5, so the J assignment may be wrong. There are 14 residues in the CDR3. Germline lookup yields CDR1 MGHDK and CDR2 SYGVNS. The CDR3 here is CASSGGRSSETQYF. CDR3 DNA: TGTGCCAGCAGTGGGGGGAGGTCTTCAGAGACCCAGTACTTC.

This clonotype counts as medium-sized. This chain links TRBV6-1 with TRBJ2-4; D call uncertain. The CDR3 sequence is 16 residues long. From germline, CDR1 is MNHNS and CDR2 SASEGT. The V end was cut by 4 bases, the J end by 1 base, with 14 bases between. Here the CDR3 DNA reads TGTGCCAGCAGTGGGGCGGTGGGTACGGCCAAAAACATTCAGTACTTC. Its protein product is CASSGAVGTAKNIQYF.

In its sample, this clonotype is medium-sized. The CDR3: CASSLWPLNEQFF. The CDR3 DNA sequence: TGTGCCAGCAGCTTATGGCCTCTCAATGAGCAGTTCTTC. The chain is built from TRBV7-3 and TRBJ2-1; no firm D call. Deletions cut 2 bases from V and 6 bases from J, with 8 bases between. Germline V lookup: CDR1 SGHTA, CDR2 FQGTGA. CDR3 length: 13 residues.

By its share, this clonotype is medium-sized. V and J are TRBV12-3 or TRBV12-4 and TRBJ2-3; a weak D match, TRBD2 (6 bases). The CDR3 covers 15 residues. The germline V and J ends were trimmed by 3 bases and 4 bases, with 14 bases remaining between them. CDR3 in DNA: TGTGCCAGCAGTTTGGGGACTCCCAGGGCAGATACGCAGTATTTT. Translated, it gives CASSLGTPRADTQYF.

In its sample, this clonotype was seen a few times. In DNA, the CDR3 is TGTGCCAGCGGATCTAGCGGGAGTGTGGTGTGGACGCAGTATTTT. It codes for CASGSSGSVVWTQYF. The chain recombines TRBV7-9 with TRBJ2-3; 10 bases line up with TRBD2. V was clipped by 8 bases and J by 9 bases; unmatched bases: 14. This CDR3 comprises 15 residues. CDR1 is SEHNR and CDR2 is FQNEAQ in the germline V gene (reference sequence). Full variable domain (remainder filled in from reference TRBV7-9 and TRBJ2-3): DTGVSQNPRHKITKRGQNVTFRCDPISEHNRLYWYRQTLGQGPEFLTYFQNEAQLEKSRLLSDRFSAERPKGSFSTLEIQRTEQGDSAMYLCASGSSGSVVWTQYFGPGTRLTVL.